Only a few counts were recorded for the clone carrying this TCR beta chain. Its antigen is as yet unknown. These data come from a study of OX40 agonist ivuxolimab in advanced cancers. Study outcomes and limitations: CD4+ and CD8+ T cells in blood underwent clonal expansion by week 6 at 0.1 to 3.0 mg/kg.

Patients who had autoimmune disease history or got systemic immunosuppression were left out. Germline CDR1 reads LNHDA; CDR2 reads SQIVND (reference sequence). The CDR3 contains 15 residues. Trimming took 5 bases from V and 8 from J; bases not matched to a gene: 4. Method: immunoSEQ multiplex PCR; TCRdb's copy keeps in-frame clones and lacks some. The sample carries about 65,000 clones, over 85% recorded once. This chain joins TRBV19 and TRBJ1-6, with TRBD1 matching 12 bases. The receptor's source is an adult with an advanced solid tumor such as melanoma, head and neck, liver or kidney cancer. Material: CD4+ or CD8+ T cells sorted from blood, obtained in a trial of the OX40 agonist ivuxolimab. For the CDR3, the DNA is TGTGCCAGTAGTCCGGGACAGGGGGCTTATTCACCCCTCCACTTT. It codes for CASSPGQGAYSPLHF. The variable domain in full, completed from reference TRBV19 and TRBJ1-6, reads DGGITQSPKYLFRKEGQNVTLSCEQNLNHDAMYWYRQDPGQGLRLIYYSQIVNDFQKGDIAEGYSVSREKKESFPLTVTSAQKNPTAFYLCASSPGQGAYSPLHFGNGTRLTVT.